This entry lists 5 T cell receptor beta chains sequenced from one sample in a study of blood T cell repertoires in COVID-19. The table came from immunoSEQ multiplex PCR; TCRdb's copy has only in-frame clones and leaves some out. The table lists 35,000 to 55,000 clones, 55% to 75% of them singletons, with under 6.5% in the top ten. The sample consisted of peripheral blood. Every receptor here comes from a man older than 75 with acute or convalescent COVID-19.

The chain joins TRBV25-1 to TRBJ2-5; 9 bases fit TRBD2. V lost 4 bases to trimming and J lost 5 bases; unmatched junction nucleotides: 11. Looked up from germline, CDR1 is MGHDK and CDR2 is SYGVNS. The CDR3 has 16 amino acids. CDR3 bases: TGTGCCAGCAGTGCCCCCGGCGGGAGGGCCCGGGAGACCCAGTACTTC. This gives the protein CASSAPGGRARETQYF.

The chain carries TRBV19 and TRBJ1-4, with 12 bases fitting TRBD1. Per the germline V gene, CDR1 is LNHDA and CDR2 is SQIVND (reference sequence). The CDR3 covers 16 residues. V was pared by 3 bases and J by 8 bases, with 7 bases of the junction left unmatched. The CDR3 coding sequence is TGTGCCAGTAGTATTCCGGGACAGGGGGCGCGAGAAAAACTGTTTTTT. As protein: CASSIPGQGAREKLFF.

The V gene is TRBV11-3, the J gene TRBJ1-1; D is undetermined. Germline CDR1 and CDR2: SGHNT and YENEEA. V was shortened by 5 bases and J by 0 bases, with 13 bases between the two germline ends. The CDR3 loop spans 15 amino acids. CDR3 in DNA: TGTGCCAGCAGCCCAGCGACTGCTATGAACACTGAAGCTTTCTTT. Its protein product is CASSPATAMNTEAFF.

The rearrangement uses TRBV7-8 and TRBJ1-4; TRBD1 matches at 8 bases. The CDR3 loop spans 18 amino acids. CDR1 is SGHVS, CDR2 FQNEAQ, per germline. V trimming: 5 bases; J trimming: 0 bases; junction bases outside the gene matches: 11. The CDR3 DNA sequence: TGTGCCAGCAGCAAAATACAGGGGGATTATCCAACTAATGAAAAACTGTTTTTT. Protein product: CASSKIQGDYPTNEKLFF.

V usage is TRBV5-6 and J usage is TRBJ2-7, with 9 nucleotides matching TRBD1. The CDR3 is 14 residues long. Germline V gene data show CDR1 as SGHDT and CDR2 as YYEEEE. The ends lost 4 bases at V and 1 base at J; junction bases unmatched: 3. The CDR3 nucleotides are TGTGCCAGCAGCCCCGGGACAGGGTCCTACGAGCAGTACTTC. Its translation: CASSPGTGSYEQYF.